The 24 T cell receptor beta chains given below trace back to one sample, sequenced in a study of regulatory T cells in long-lasting Graves disease. Time point reported: newly diagnosed GD, antithyroid drugs for less than 3 months. Extracted RNA from PBMCs served as the source of the TCR library. Researchers made TCR beta libraries by using iRepertoire HTBI primers and running Arm-PCR on CDR3 regions. Via MiXCR, TCRdb re-called the multiplex PCR reads, giving one row per CDR3 protein. The sample has approximately 400,000 distinct CDR3 sequences; about a sixth are singletons. Here the sequenced sample was peripheral blood mononuclear cells (PBMCs), taken at new diagnosis, from a patient treated with antithyroid drugs. The receptors here all came from a female donor with Graves disease.

This clonotype was observed a handful of times. With a much larger clone just one base away, this may be a read error. CDR3 coding DNA: TGTGCCACCAGCAGAGGGGTCCTACAGGCGGGACGGCCTTTACAAGAGACCCAGTACTTC. Residues: CATSRGVLQAGRPLQETQYF. The chain links TRBV15 to TRBJ2-5, with D maybe TRBD2 (6 bases). From germline, CDR1 is LNHNV and CDR2 YYDKDF (reference sequence). V dropped 1 base and J dropped 2 bases, with 26 bases sitting between them. The CDR3 is made up of 20 amino acids.

The chain carries TRBV6-1 and TRBJ1-4; D gene ambiguous. The CDR3 covers 13 residues. Trimming stripped 3 bases from V and 0 bases from J, with 2 bases between. CDR1 is MNHNS, CDR2 SASEGT, per germline. The CDR3 is CASSDSTNEKLFF. The CDR3, as DNA: TGTGCCAGCAGTGACTCAACTAATGAAAAACTGTTTTTT.

Remarks on this clonotype: Given a much more abundant clone one base away, this may be a read error. The V call is TRBV6-2 or TRBV6-3, the J call TRBJ1-1; D is unclear. The germline V gene encodes CDR1 MNHEY and CDR2 SVGEGT. The length of the CDR3 is 13 residues. The CDR3 region has the DNA TGTGGCAGCAGTTACTGGGGAGCACAAGAAGCTTTCTTT. This translates into CGSSYWGAQEAFF.

This sequence joins TRBV7-3 and TRBJ2-7; 13 bases map to TRBD2. This CDR3 is 16 amino acids long. V gave up 8 bases and J gave up 3 bases; unmatched junction bases: 10. CDR1 is SGHTA, CDR2 FQGTGA, per germline. The CDR3 nucleotides are TGTGCCAGCCCCCCCGCCGGGACTAGCGGGATCTACGAGCAGTACTTC. Protein sequence: CASPPAGTSGIYEQYF. Full variable domain (rest looked up from reference TRBV7-3 and TRBJ2-7): GAGVSQTPSNKVTEKGKYVELRCDPISGHTALYWYRQSLGQGPEFLIYFQGTGAADDSGLPNDRFFAVRPEGSVSTLKIQRTERGDSAVYLCASPPAGTSGIYEQYFGPGTRLTVT.

This clonotype appeared many times. The V gene is TRBV5-1, the J gene TRBJ1-2; D gene uncertain. Germline loops: CDR1 SGHRS, CDR2 YFSETQ. Trimming pared 4 bases from V and 6 bases from J, leaving 13 bases between. The CDR3 is 13 amino acids. The CDR3 nucleotides are TGCGCCAGCAGCCCTTTGCCCGTGGATGGCTACACCTTC. Translated, it gives CASSPLPVDGYTF.

This clonotype was detected many times. This chain uses TRBV7-9 with TRBJ2-1, with 7 bases identical to TRBD2. The CDR3 is made up of 15 amino acids. Trimming took 0 bases from V and 7 from J; bases not matched to a gene: 6. The germline CDR1 and CDR2 sequences are SEHNR and FQNEAQ (reference sequence). The CDR3 spells CASSLAGGPFNEQFF. CDR3 coding DNA: TGTGCCAGCAGCTTAGCGGGAGGGCCTTTTAATGAGCAGTTCTTC.

This clonotype was counted at least ten times. CDR3 sequence: CASSQRAPGTGELFF. CDR3 nucleotides: TGTGCCAGCAGCCAACGGGCCCCCGGGACCGGGGAGCTGTTTTTT. The chain combines TRBV3-1 with TRBJ2-2; D is unresolved. Trimming pared 2 bases from V and 5 bases from J, leaving 12 bases between. The CDR3 sequence is 15 residues long. The germline V gene has CDR1 LGHDT and CDR2 YNNKEL (reference sequence). The full variable domain, with the rest looked up from reference TRBV3-1 and TRBJ2-2, is DTAVSQTPKYLVTQMGNDKSIKCEQNLGHDTMYWYKQDSKKFLKIMFSYNNKELIINETVPNRFSPKSPDKAHLNLHINSLELGDSAVYFCASSQRAPGTGELFFGEGSRLTVL.

The genes are TRBV7-9 and TRBJ2-6; D could derive from TRBD1 or TRBD2 (5 bases each). This CDR3 has 20 amino acids. Trimming cost V 7 bases and J 2 bases, with 27 bases left between them. Per the germline V gene, CDR1 is SEHNR and CDR2 is FQNEAQ (reference sequence). CDR3 nucleotides: TGTGCCAGCATGGTTCCGATGGGGGACGTAAGATCGACTGGGGCCAACGTCCTGACTTTC. Protein product: CASMVPMGDVRSTGANVLTF.

This clonotype was recorded at least ten times. The V and J genes are TRBV6-1 and TRBJ1-4; D call uncertain. V shed 10 bases and J shed 6 bases, with 15 bases lying between them. The CDR3 loop spans 13 amino acids. In germline, CDR1 is MNHNS, CDR2 SASEGT. CDR3 DNA sequence: TGTGCCACCTCACGGGGAGGAGATGAAAAACTGTTTTTT. As protein: CATSRGGDEKLFF.

The chain employs TRBV10-3 and TRBJ1-4; D might be TRBD1 (5 bases). The germline V and J ends were trimmed by 3 bases and 11 bases, with 16 bases remaining between them. The germline CDR1 and CDR2 sequences are ENHRY and SYGVKD. CDR3 length: 14 residues. This CDR3 reads CAISEGDGDVKLFF. CDR3 DNA: TGTGCCATCAGTGAAGGGGACGGGGATGTGAAACTGTTTTTT.

A few counts support this clonotype. CDR3 DNA: TGTGCCAGCAGCCAAGACCTCATATATCTAGCGGGAGGTGACGGGGAGCTGTTTTTT. This gives the protein CASSQDLIYLAGGDGELFF. This chain connects TRBV3-1 to TRBJ2-2; TRBD2 matches 11 bases. The junction had 13 bases not matched to a gene; V was cut back by 0 bases and J by 7 bases. From germline, CDR1 is LGHDT and CDR2 YNNKEL (reference sequence). There are 19 residues in the CDR3. The full variable domain, completed using reference TRBV3-1 and TRBJ2-2, is DTAVSQTPKYLVTQMGNDKSIKCEQNLGHDTMYWYKQDSKKFLKIMFSYNNKELIINETVPNRFSPKSPDKAHLNLHINSLELGDSAVYFCASSQDLIYLAGGDGELFFGEGSRLTVL.

This clonotype was recorded many times. The V and J genes are TRBV27 and TRBJ2-5; unclear D gene. The length of the CDR3 is 13 residues. The germline CDR1 and CDR2 sequences are MNHEY and SMNVEV (reference sequence). With 5 bases removed from V and 7 bases from J, the gap between germline ends came to 14 bases. Written as DNA, the CDR3 is TGTGCCAGCAGTCTCAGTCCTTTAGGGACCCAGTACTTC. Protein sequence: CASSLSPLGTQYF.

This clonotype occurred many times. The chain joins TRBV2 to TRBJ1-4, with D unresolved. The germline gives CDR1 SNHLY, CDR2 FYNNEI. The CDR3 sequence is 14 residues long. V was clipped by 5 bases and J by 0 bases, with 7 bases between them. The CDR3 protein is CASSRSATNEKLFF. CDR3 sequence (DNA): TGTGCCAGCAGTAGATCAGCAACTAATGAAAAACTGTTTTTT. Drawing the rest from reference TRBV2 and TRBJ1-4, the complete variable domain is EPEVTQTPSHQVTQMGQEVILRCVPISNHLYFYWYRQILGQKVEFLVSFYNNEISEKSEIFDDQFSVERPDGSNFTLKIRSTKLEDSAMYFCASSRSATNEKLFFGSGTQLSVL.

This rearrangement joins TRBV12-5 to TRBJ2-5, with no clear D. Per the germline V gene, CDR1 is LGHNT and CDR2 is FRNRAP. The CDR3 spans 15 residues. The V end lost 2 bases, the J end lost 1 base, and 11 bases lay between the germline ends. For the CDR3, the DNA is TGTGCTAGTGGTTTGCCCACTTGGCCCCAAGAGACCCAGTACTTC. This translates into CASGLPTWPQETQYF. The variable domain in full, completed from reference TRBV12-5 and TRBJ2-5, reads DARVTQTPRHKVTEMGQEVTMRCQPILGHNTVFWYRQTMMQGLELLAYFRNRAPLDDSGMPKDRFSAEMPDATLATLKIQPSEPRDSAVYFCASGLPTWPQETQYFGPGTRLLVL.

A note on this clonotype: A much larger clone is a single base away; this may be a read error. V and J are TRBV27 and TRBJ2-7, with 12 bases fitting TRBD2. Germline V gene lookup returns CDR1 MNHEY and CDR2 SMNVEV (reference sequence). CDR3 size: 15 residues. Trimming took 4 bases from V and 7 from J; bases not matched to a gene: 8. For the CDR3, the DNA is TGTGCCAGCAGTTCCGGACTAGCGGGATTGAATGAGCAGTACTTC. This encodes CASSSGLAGLNEQYF.

The table lists this clonotype with a few counts. The chain links TRBV6-2 or TRBV6-3 to TRBJ1-2, with D maybe TRBD1 (6 bases). Trimming took 5 bases from V and 7 from J, leaving 20 bases between them. Per the germline V gene, CDR1 is MNHEY and CDR2 is SVGEGT. This CDR3 contains 15 residues. CDR3 DNA sequence: TGTGCCAGCAGTGAAGCGGAGGACAGTTTGTTTGGCTACACCTTC. It translates to CASSEAEDSLFGYTF.

Many counts were recorded for this clonotype. The rearrangement uses TRBV6-1 and TRBJ2-7; possible D gene TRBD1, 6 bases. This CDR3 comprises 16 residues. V dropped 7 bases and J dropped 3 bases, with 22 bases sitting between them. Germline values: CDR1 MNHNS, CDR2 SASEGT. The CDR3 loop is CASTLTVKQGIYEQYF. CDR3 bases: TGTGCCAGCACGCTAACGGTAAAACAGGGTATCTACGAGCAGTACTTC.

This clonotype was detected many times. The rearrangement uses TRBV12-3 or TRBV12-4 and TRBJ1-1; 7 nucleotides line up with TRBD1. This CDR3 spans 14 amino acids. Trimming took 6 bases from V and 4 from J; bases not matched to a gene: 8. Written as DNA, the CDR3 is TGTGCCAGCAGACGAACAGGGGCGGTCACTGAAGCTTTCTTT. This codes for CASRRTGAVTEAFF.

This chain connects TRBV6-2 or TRBV6-3 to TRBJ2-5; 9 bases line up with TRBD2. The junction had 11 bases not matched to a gene; V was cut back by 4 bases and J by 5 bases. The germline V gene has CDR1 MNHEY and CDR2 SVGEGT. This CDR3 comprises 16 residues. The CDR3: CASSSWREGEGETQYF. In DNA form, the CDR3 reads TGTGCCAGCAGTTCATGGCGGGAGGGCGAAGGGGAGACCCAGTACTTC.

In this sample, this clonotype turned up many times. At one end, the junction sequence differs from germline, possibly due to a read error. The chain combines TRBV6-1 with TRBJ1-2; 8 bases fit TRBD1. Germline values: CDR1 MNHNS, CDR2 SASEGT. The CDR3 has 15 residues. The CDR3 coding sequence is TGTGCCAGCAGCGAAGACAGGGGAAGGGGCTATGGCTACACCTTC. Translating it yields CASSEDRGRGYGYTF.

This clonotype occurred many times. The chain links TRBV28 to TRBJ2-3; 8 bases agree with TRBD1. The CDR3 consists of 17 residues. V shed 2 bases and J 6 bases; nucleotides not matched to a gene: 13. Germline V CDR1 and CDR2: MDHEN, SYDVKM. Here the CDR3 reads CASSLLRTGIEEDTQYF. CDR3 bases: TGTGCCAGCAGTTTACTCAGGACAGGGATAGAGGAGGATACGCAGTATTTT.

This clonotype was picked up many times. This rearrangement joins TRBV20-1 to TRBJ2-4; 8 bases map to TRBD1. This CDR3 has 15 residues. After removal of 0 bases from V and 8 bases from J, the junction contained 9 bases not matched to a gene. Germline V CDR1 and CDR2: DFQATT, SNEGSKA (reference sequence). In DNA form, the CDR3 reads TGCAGTGCTAGAGATCCAGGGGGCCCTCGGGACATTCAGTACTTC. Its protein product is CSARDPGGPRDIQYF.

This clonotype occurred many times. The chain links TRBV9 to TRBJ1-5; 8 bases align to TRBD1. Germline V lookup: CDR1 SGDLS, CDR2 YYNGEE. The CDR3 spans 17 residues. V dropped 4 bases and J dropped 0; count of bases not matched to a gene: 9. The CDR3 reads CASSYGTGGNSNQPQHF. As DNA, the CDR3 is TGTGCCAGCAGCTATGGGACAGGCGGTAATAGCAATCAGCCCCAGCATTTT. The whole variable domain, remainder taken from reference TRBV9 and TRBJ1-5, is DSGVTQTPKHLITATGQRVTLRCSPRSGDLSVYWYQQSLDQGLQFLIQYYNGEERAKGNILERFSAQQFPDLHSELNLSSLELGDSALYFCASSYGTGGNSNQPQHFGDGTRLSIL.

At least ten counts were recorded for this clonotype. V and J are TRBV11-2 and TRBJ1-2; 7 bases map to TRBD1. The V gene end was trimmed by 3 bases and the J gene end by 5 bases; junction bases not matched to a gene: 9. Per germline, CDR1 SGHAT and CDR2 FQNNGV. CDR3 size: 15 residues. The CDR3 is CASSFSGTADYGYTF. CDR3 nucleotide sequence: TGTGCCAGCAGCTTCTCCGGGACAGCGGATTATGGCTACACCTTC.